Each of the 8 T cell receptor beta chains below was sequenced from the same sample in a study of blood T cell repertoires in COVID-19. Assay: immunoSEQ multiplex PCR; the TCRdb copy retains only in-frame clones and omits some. The top ten hold roughly 4.4% of the sample, which has approximately 110,000 clones, around 90% seen once. The material sequenced was peripheral blood. All receptors come from a woman aged 50 to 60 with acute or convalescent COVID-19.

The chain has TRBV3-1 (or the pseudogene TRBV3-2) and TRBJ2-2; D possibly corresponds to TRBD1 (5 bases). The CDR3 contains 14 residues. The V gene's germline CDR1 is LGHDT and CDR2 YNNKEL (reference sequence). V was clipped by 1 base and J by 6 bases, with 9 bases between them. CDR3 region: CASSQVRAAGELFF. The DNA for the CDR3 is TGTGCCAGCAGCCAAGTCAGGGCCGCCGGGGAGCTGTTTTTT.

As DNA, the CDR3 is TGTGCCAGCAGCTTCCCTACAGGGAAGGATGGCTACACCTTC. Encoded protein: CASSFPTGKDGYTF. The chain has TRBV7-2 and TRBJ1-2; weak D call: TRBD1 (6 bases). This CDR3 spans 14 amino acids. Per the germline V gene, CDR1 is SGHTA and CDR2 is FQGNSA. V was cut by 3 bases and J by 6 bases, with 14 bases left in between.

The chain recombines TRBV6-2 or TRBV6-3 with TRBJ1-1; no clear D gene. The CDR3 consists of 16 residues. CDR1 is MNHEY and CDR2 is SVGEGT in the germline V gene. Trimming took off 6 bases at V and 3 bases at J, with 20 bases between the two ends. The CDR3 nucleotides read TGTGCCAGCAGCCCTGGCGGGGAGGGCGAGGACACTGAAGCTTTCTTT. Translating gives CASSPGGEGEDTEAFF.

This clone has only one observation. This chain joins TRBV19 and TRBJ2-7; TRBD1 matches at 8 bases. Trimming cost V 0 bases and J 5 bases; bases outside gene matches: 6. The germline CDR1 and CDR2 sequences are LNHDA and SQIVND (reference sequence). CDR3 length: 15 residues. This CDR3 reads CASSIDKDRANEQYF. As DNA, the CDR3 is TGTGCCAGTAGTATAGATAAGGACAGGGCCAACGAGCAGTACTTC.

The CDR3 sequence is CASSEYGLAGEIEQFF. CDR3 coding DNA: TGTGCCAGCAGTGAATATGGACTAGCGGGAGAAATTGAGCAGTTCTTC. The V and J genes are TRBV25-1 and TRBJ2-1, with 13 positions matching TRBD2. This CDR3 is 16 amino acids long. CDR1 and CDR2 (germline): MGHDK, SYGVNS. Unmatched junction bases numbered 5, after V lost 0 bases and J lost 9 bases. Combining the CDR3 with reference TRBV25-1 and TRBJ2-1 gives the whole variable domain EADIYQTPRYLVIGTGKKITLECSQTMGHDKMYWYQQDPGMELHLIHYSYGVNSTEKGDLSSESTVSRIRTEHFPLTLESARPSHTSQYLCASSEYGLAGEIEQFFGPGTRLTVL.

The rearrangement uses TRBV7-8 and TRBJ2-1; the match to TRBD2 covers 9 bases. The CDR3 covers 16 residues. CDR1 SGHVS and CDR2 FQNEAQ come from the germline V gene. With 1 base clipped from V and 5 bases from J, the junction kept 6 bases outside the gene matches. CDR3 bases: TGTGCCAGCAGCTTAGTAGCGGGAGAGTTCAACAATGAGCAGTTCTTC. As protein: CASSLVAGEFNNEQFF.

Only a few counts were recorded for this clone. This sequence joins TRBV4-2 and TRBJ1-2, with D possibly being TRBD1 (6 bases). The CDR3 runs to 16 residues. V was pared by 0 bases and J by 3 bases, with 14 bases between. Germline V lookup: CDR1 LGHNA, CDR2 YNFKEQ. CDR3 bases: TGTGCCAGCAGCCAAGATACCACAGGGTGGTACTATGGCTACACCTTC. Its protein product is CASSQDTTGWYYGYTF.

This clone occurred once. The CDR3: CASSWGPYGYTF. The DNA of the CDR3 is TGTGCCAGCAGTTGGGGCCCCTATGGCTACACCTTC. The chain carries TRBV12-3 or TRBV12-4 and TRBJ1-2; D is possibly TRBD1 (5 bases). The CDR3 runs 12 residues. Trimming removed 4 bases at V and 4 bases at J, with 7 bases between.